These 14 T cell receptor beta chains were sequenced from one sample in a study of T cell responses to AZD1222 COVID-19 vaccine. Profiled with immunoSEQ multiplex PCR; TCRdb holds only in-frame clones, not every one. Of roughly 80,000 clones listed, 88% were seen once; the top ten hold roughly 5%. The sequences come from peripheral blood, collected on day 0 of MenACWY control vaccination. Source of these receptors: an adult in good health.

V and J are TRBV15 and TRBJ1-1, with D possibly being TRBD1 (5 bases). The germline gives CDR1 LNHNV, CDR2 YYDKDF (reference sequence). The CDR3 extends over 14 amino acids. V was cut by 4 bases and J by 0 bases, with 9 bases left in between. The CDR3 region is CATSNRGLNTEAFF. In nucleotides, the CDR3 is TGTGCCACCAGCAATAGGGGTTTGAACACTGAAGCTTTCTTT.

V is TRBV5-5 and J is TRBJ1-1, with D possibly TRBD1 on 6 matching bases. This CDR3 region has 15 residues. Germline V gives CDR1 SGHKS, CDR2 YYEKEE (reference sequence). V lost 4 bases and J 0 bases, leaving 13 bases between the germline ends. For the CDR3, the DNA is TGTGCCAGCAGCCTTCGACAGGTTTTGAACACTGAAGCTTTCTTT. Translated, it gives CASSLRQVLNTEAFF.

This chain connects TRBV12-3 or TRBV12-4 to TRBJ2-2; possibly TRBD2 for D (6 bases). CDR3 size: 12 residues. V lost 6 bases and J 8 bases, leaving 10 bases between the germline ends. The CDR3 loop reads CASRSGVGELFF. CDR3 bases: TGTGCCAGCAGGTCGGGGGTTGGGGAGCTGTTTTTT.

The chain employs TRBV28 and TRBJ2-2; perhaps TRBD2 as D (7 bases). CDR1 MDHEN and CDR2 SYDVKM come from the germline V gene. The CDR3 is 13 amino acids. In nucleotides, the CDR3 is TGTGGGACGCGGGGGCCGAACACCGGGGAGCTGTTTTTT. Its protein product is CGTRGPNTGELFF.

The chain joins TRBV7-8 to TRBJ1-6; D gene ambiguous. The CDR3 runs 15 residues. Trimming removed 3 bases from V and 0 bases from J, with 6 bases in between. Germline V gives CDR1 SGHVS, CDR2 FQNEAQ. CDR3: CASSFESSYNSPLHF. The CDR3 nucleotides read TGTGCCAGCAGCTTCGAAAGCTCCTATAATTCACCCCTCCACTTT.

This clone was seen a single time. This chain uses TRBV7-2 with TRBJ1-2, with TRBD1 matching 7 bases. There are 16 residues in the CDR3. From germline, CDR1 is SGHTA and CDR2 FQGNSA. Trimming removed 2 bases from V and 6 bases from J; junction bases left unmatched: 12. The CDR3 bases are TGTGCCAGCAGCTTAACATTAGGGGGCCTTATCGATGGCTACACCTTC. The encoded protein is CASSLTLGGLIDGYTF.

The V gene is TRBV12-3 or TRBV12-4, the J gene TRBJ1-1, with a possible D match to TRBD1 (6 bases). The CDR3 is 11 residues long. The V and J ends lost 6 bases and 8 bases respectively, with 10 bases between them. This CDR3 reads CASSQGWEAFF. The CDR3 DNA is TGTGCCAGCAGCCAGGGGTGGGAAGCTTTCTTT.

The CDR3 is CASSKTGWTEAFF. CDR3 in DNA: TGTGCCAGCAGTAAGACAGGATGGACTGAAGCTTTCTTT. The V and J genes are TRBV12-3 or TRBV12-4 and TRBJ1-1, with a tentative D call TRBD1 (6 bases). The CDR3 spans 13 residues. V dropped 5 bases and J dropped 5 bases, with 12 bases sitting between them.

The rearrangement uses TRBV7-9 and TRBJ1-3, with D possibly being TRBD1 (5 bases). The CDR3 totals 15 residues. Trimming took 4 bases from V and 3 from J, leaving 13 bases between them. The germline V gene encodes CDR1 SEHNR and CDR2 FQNEAQ (reference sequence). The CDR3 bases are TGTGCCAGCAGCTCCGGTGGGGGGAGTGGAAACACCATATATTTT. As protein: CASSSGGGSGNTIYF.

The table lists this clone with a count of one. The chain joins TRBV13 to TRBJ2-1, with D possibly being TRBD1 (6 bases). The CDR3 is made up of 17 amino acids. Germline V gene lookup returns CDR1 PRHDT and CDR2 FYEKMQ (reference sequence). V dropped 4 bases and J dropped 0 bases, with 16 bases sitting between them. The CDR3 loop reads CASSSLQGLSSYNEQFF. As DNA, the CDR3 is TGTGCCAGCAGCTCCTTACAGGGATTGAGCTCCTACAATGAGCAGTTCTTC. Supplemented by reference TRBV13 and TRBJ2-1, the full variable domain reads AAGVIQSPRHLIKEKRETATLKCYPIPRHDTVYWYQQGPGQDPQFLISFYEKMQSDKGSIPDRFSAQQFSDYHSELNMSSLELGDSALYFCASSSLQGLSSYNEQFFGPGTRLTVL.

The chain is built from TRBV11-2 and TRBJ2-5; possible D gene TRBD2, 5 bases. This CDR3 region has 16 residues. V was clipped by 5 bases and J by 2 bases, with 18 bases between them. From germline, CDR1 is SGHAT and CDR2 FQNNGV. CDR3 nucleotides: TGTGCCAGCAGCCCAAACCTCCGGGAAAAACAAGAGACCCAGTACTTC. Encoded protein: CASSPNLREKQETQYF.

This chain uses TRBV2 with TRBJ1-6; TRBD1 is a possible D gene (6 bases). Germline V lookup: CDR1 SNHLY, CDR2 FYNNEI. Trimming took 5 bases from V and 9 from J, leaving 17 bases between them. CDR3 length: 15 residues. DNA for the CDR3: TGTGCCAGCAGTTCAGGGGAGTTTGATGGTTCACCCCTCCACTTT. This sequence encodes CASSSGEFDGSPLHF.

CDR3 region: CASSHRTPYEQYF. DNA for the CDR3: TGTGCCAGCAGCCACCGGACACCGTACGAGCAGTACTTC. V gene TRBV5-6 combines with J gene TRBJ2-7; possible D gene TRBD1, 5 bases. This CDR3 region has 13 residues. The germline V gene has CDR1 SGHDT and CDR2 YYEEEE. V was pared by 4 bases and J by 4 bases, with 12 bases between.

The chain uses TRBV5-1 and TRBJ1-2; 9 bases align to TRBD1. CDR1 is SGHRS, CDR2 YFSETQ, per germline. CDR3 length equals 14 residues. J lost 1 base, V lost 9 bases, and 7 bases had no gene match. CDR3 sequence reads: CATQKGQGNYGYTF. In DNA form, the CDR3 reads TGCGCCACCCAAAAGGGACAGGGTAACTATGGCTACACCTTC.